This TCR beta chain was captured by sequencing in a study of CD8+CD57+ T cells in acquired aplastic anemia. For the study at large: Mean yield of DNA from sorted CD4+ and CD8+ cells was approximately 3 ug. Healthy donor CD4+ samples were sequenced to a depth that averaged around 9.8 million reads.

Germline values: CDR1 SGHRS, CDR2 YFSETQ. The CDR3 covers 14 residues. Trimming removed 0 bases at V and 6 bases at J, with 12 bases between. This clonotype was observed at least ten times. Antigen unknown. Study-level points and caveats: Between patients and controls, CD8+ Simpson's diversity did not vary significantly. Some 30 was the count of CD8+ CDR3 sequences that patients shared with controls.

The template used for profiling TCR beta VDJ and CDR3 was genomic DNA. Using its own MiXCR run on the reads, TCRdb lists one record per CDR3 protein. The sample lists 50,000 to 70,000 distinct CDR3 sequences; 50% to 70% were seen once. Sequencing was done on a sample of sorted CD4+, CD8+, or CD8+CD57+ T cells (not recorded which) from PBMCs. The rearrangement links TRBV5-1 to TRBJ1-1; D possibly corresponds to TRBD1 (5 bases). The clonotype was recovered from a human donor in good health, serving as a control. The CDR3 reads CASSLEPGLAEAFF. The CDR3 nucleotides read TGCGCCAGCAGCTTGGAGCCGGGACTAGCTGAAGCTTTCTTT.